This passage covers 26 T cell receptor beta chains from one sample sequenced in a study of blood T cell repertoires in COVID-19 (dated by TCRdb to about 2020). The library was obtained by the immunoSEQ multiplex PCR assay. This immuneACCESS table, as held by TCRdb, lists in-frame sequences with V and J called but not all clones. Of the missing ones, under half trace to an unresolved V gene in checked studies; the others have no known cause. Across this sample there are approximately 120,000 clones, with more than 70% seen only once. The ten largest make up more than 1.5% of the sample. The sequenced material came from peripheral blood. Receptor source: a human donor in a cohort sampled during active COVID-19.

The gene calls are TRBV30 and TRBJ1-5; no clear D gene. Germline V gene lookup returns CDR1 GTSNPN and CDR2 SVGIG (reference sequence). The germline V and J ends were trimmed by 2 bases and 3 bases, with 8 bases remaining between them. CDR3 length: 13 amino acids. CDR3 nucleotide sequence: TGTGCCTGGAGTCCAGAAATCAATCAGCCCCAGCATTTT. Translated: CAWSPEINQPQHF.

The rearrangement links TRBV10-3 to TRBJ2-5, with D perhaps matching TRBD1 (6 bases). The CDR3 extends over 18 amino acids. The germline V gene has CDR1 ENHRY and CDR2 SYGVKD. The ends were cut back, 6 bases at V and 2 bases at J, with 25 bases in the middle. In nucleotides, the CDR3 is TGTGCCATCAGGGGAGCCAACCGGGACACTCAGATTCAAGAGACCCAGTACTTC. It is translated as CAIRGANRDTQIQETQYF.

The chain combines TRBV6-5 with TRBJ2-7; TRBD2 agrees at 8 bases. J was trimmed by 4 bases and V by 8 bases; bases with no gene match: 10. Germline CDR1 and CDR2: MNHEY and SVGAGI. The CDR3 contains 14 residues. The CDR3 DNA is TGTGCCAGCCGCGGCTCGGGAGGGGCGTACGAGCAGTACTTC. This translates into CASRGSGGAYEQYF.

This clone was seen once. This chain joins TRBV5-1 and TRBJ1-5; D may be TRBD1 (5 bases). Germline CDR1 SGHRS, CDR2 YFSETQ. The CDR3 has 12 residues. V was pared by 8 bases and J by 5 bases, with 11 bases between. CDR3 region: CARHWGDQPQHF. In DNA form, the CDR3 reads TGCGCCAGGCACTGGGGGGATCAGCCCCAGCATTTT.

This rearrangement joins TRBV4-1 to TRBJ2-1; 11 nucleotides align to TRBD2. V was pared by 0 bases and J by 3 bases, with 7 bases of the junction left unmatched. The CDR3 sequence is 18 residues long. Germline V lookup: CDR1 MGHRA, CDR2 YSYEKL. CDR3 DNA: TGCGCCAGCAGCCAAGATCCGGTAGCGGGGGGGCTCTACAATGAGCAGTTCTTC. It is translated as CASSQDPVAGGLYNEQFF.

The chain carries TRBV7-8 and TRBJ1-5; TRBD1 might be the D (6 bases). Trimming left V 4 bases short and J 3 bases short, with 13 bases between. This CDR3 contains 15 residues. Germline V gene data show CDR1 as SGHVS and CDR2 as FQNEAQ. The CDR3 loop is CASSYTGPDNQPQHF. The CDR3 region has the DNA TGTGCCAGCAGCTATACAGGGCCAGACAATCAGCCCCAGCATTTT.

Written as DNA, the CDR3 is TGCGCCAGCAGCTTGTGGGGCAGGGGGCGTGACGAGCAGTACTTC. Amino acids: CASSLWGRGRDEQYF. The chain employs TRBV5-1 and TRBJ2-7, with 8 positions matching TRBD1. CDR1 is SGHRS, CDR2 YFSETQ, per germline. V lost 1 base to trimming and J lost 5 bases; unmatched junction nucleotides: 8. The CDR3 has 15 amino acids.

The chain links TRBV7-9 to TRBJ2-5, with 9 bases that match TRBD1. Germline V gene data show CDR1 as SEHNR and CDR2 as FQNEAQ (reference sequence). Trimming cost V 1 base and J 5 bases; bases outside gene matches: 8. This CDR3 region has 16 residues. DNA for the CDR3: TGTGCCAGCAGCTTAGTTGGGACAGGGTCCGCGGAGACCCAGTACTTC. This translates into CASSLVGTGSAETQYF.

The J gene is TRBJ1-4, the V gene TRBV4-1, with a tentative D call TRBD1 (5 bases). The germline CDR1 and CDR2 sequences are MGHRA and YSYEKL. This CDR3 is 14 amino acids long. The germline V and J ends were trimmed by 1 base and 5 bases, with 8 bases remaining between them. The CDR3 DNA is TGCGCCAGCAGCCAAGGCAGGGTGAATGAAAAACTGTTTTTT. Its translation: CASSQGRVNEKLFF.

A few counts support this clone. The rearrangement links TRBV20-1 to TRBJ2-5, with a possible D match to TRBD2 (5 bases). Trimming removed 3 bases at V and 4 bases at J, with 9 bases between. The CDR3 spans 12 residues. Looked up from germline, CDR1 is DFQATT and CDR2 is SNEGSKA (reference sequence). The chain's CDR3 is CSASREGETQYF. Written as DNA, the CDR3 is TGCAGTGCTAGTCGAGAGGGAGAGACCCAGTACTTC.

V gene TRBV11-1 combines with J gene TRBJ2-3, with D possibly being TRBD2 (7 bases). This CDR3 has 15 residues. CDR1 and CDR2 (germline): SGHAT, FQDESV (reference sequence). The ends were cut back, 1 base at V and 2 bases at J, with 10 bases in the middle. The CDR3 coding sequence is TGTGCCAGCAGCTTAGTGGGGGGGCACACAGATACGCAGTATTTT. As protein: CASSLVGGHTDTQYF.

This clone came up a few times. As DNA, the CDR3 is TGTGCCAGCTCACCGTGGGGCGGGGAAGGAAATGAGCAGTTCTTC. This gives the protein CASSPWGGEGNEQFF. This chain links TRBV18 with TRBJ2-1; D might be TRBD2 (6 bases). The CDR3 is made up of 15 amino acids. V was trimmed by 3 bases and J by 7 bases, leaving 16 bases between them. Germline V CDR1 and CDR2: KGHSH, LQKENI.

The chain has TRBV6-2 or TRBV6-3 and TRBJ1-3; D may be TRBD1 (5 bases). Trimming removed 4 bases from V and 2 bases from J, with 15 bases in between. The length of the CDR3 is 16 residues. Germline V gene sequence: CDR1 MNHEY, CDR2 SVGEGT. The CDR3 DNA follows: TGTGCCAGCAGTTCAACGGGGGAAGGCGCTGGAAACACCATATATTTT. It encodes CASSSTGEGAGNTIYF.

V is TRBV12-3 or TRBV12-4 and J is TRBJ2-5, with D possibly matching TRBD1 (5 bases). TRBJ2-7 matches the DNA end more closely, so the J call is doubtful. There are 13 residues in the CDR3. The CDR3 reads CASSLGQQYEQYF. The CDR3 region has the DNA TGTGCCAGCAGTTTAGGACAGCAATACGAGCAGTACTTC.

The CDR3 here is CASSLVAGRRYEQYF. In DNA, the CDR3 is TGCGCCAGCAGCTTGGTTGCGGGCAGGCGCTACGAGCAGTACTTC. The chain carries TRBV5-1 and TRBJ2-7; TRBD2 is a possible D gene (5 bases). The CDR3 contains 15 residues. The V end lost 0 bases, the J end lost 3 bases, and 13 bases lay between the germline ends. Germline V CDR1 and CDR2: SGHRS, YFSETQ. The full variable domain, in which reference TRBV5-1 and TRBJ2-7 provide the parts outside the CDR3, is KAGVTQTPRYLIKTRGQQVTLSCSPISGHRSVSWYQQTPGQGLQFLFEYFSETQRNKGNFPGRFSGRQFSNSRSEMNVSTLELGDSALYLCASSLVAGRRYEQYFGPGTRLTVT.

The V gene is TRBV19, the J gene TRBJ1-2; no reliable D call. Germline V gene sequence: CDR1 LNHDA, CDR2 SQIVND (reference sequence). Deletions cut 3 bases from V and 5 bases from J, with 10 bases between. This CDR3 contains 13 residues. The CDR3: CASSIGPGYGYTF. The CDR3 DNA is TGTGCCAGTAGTATCGGCCCGGGGTATGGCTACACCTTC.

The chain links TRBV6-6 to TRBJ2-7; D possibly corresponds to TRBD2 (5 bases). The CDR3 has 15 amino acids. Looked up from germline, CDR1 is MNHNY and CDR2 is SVGAGI (reference sequence). The ends were cut back, 3 bases at V and 0 bases at J, with 12 bases in the middle. CDR3 sequence reads: CASSYEPGFSYEQYF. Written as DNA, the CDR3 is TGTGCCAGCAGTTATGAGCCGGGGTTCTCCTACGAGCAGTACTTC.

V gene TRBV5-4 combines with J gene TRBJ1-1; D is ambiguous. The germline V gene has CDR1 SGHNT and CDR2 YYREEE (reference sequence). CDR3 length equals 13 residues. V was trimmed by 4 bases and J by 0 bases, leaving 7 bases between them. The CDR3 is CASSATLNTEAFF. The CDR3 DNA follows: TGTGCCAGCAGCGCGACATTGAACACTGAAGCTTTCTTT.

The V call is TRBV29-1, the J call TRBJ2-7, with 11 bases that match TRBD1. Per germline, CDR1 SQVTM and CDR2 ANQGSEA. V lost 1 base to trimming and J lost 3 bases; unmatched junction nucleotides: 5. The CDR3 is 15 residues long. The chain's CDR3 is CSVEGLGTGGYEQYF. CDR3 nucleotides: TGCAGCGTTGAAGGATTAGGGACAGGGGGCTACGAGCAGTACTTC.

The chain combines TRBV11-2 with TRBJ2-7, with D unresolved. V was shortened by 8 bases and J by 2 bases, with 25 bases between the two germline ends. Germline-derived CDR1 and CDR2 are SGHAT and FQNNGV. The CDR3 has 17 residues. CDR3 in DNA: TGTGCCAGCGCCTTCCATCCCTCTACGGTCTTAACCTACGAGCAGTACTTC. Translating it yields CASAFHPSTVLTYEQYF.

The genes are TRBV7-9 and TRBJ2-7; TRBD1 agrees at 8 bases. CDR1 and CDR2 (germline): SEHNR, FQNEAQ (reference sequence). CDR3 size: 16 residues. V was clipped by 0 bases and J by 2 bases; unmatched bases: 6. CDR3 region: CASSLAEGQATYEQYF. The DNA of the CDR3 is TGTGCCAGCAGCTTAGCGGAGGGACAGGCCACCTACGAGCAGTACTTC.

The chain recombines TRBV5-5 with TRBJ2-7; 7 nucleotides agree with TRBD2. V gave up 2 bases and J gave up 0 bases; unmatched junction bases: 5. The length of the CDR3 is 15 residues. Germline loops: CDR1 SGHKS, CDR2 YYEKEE (reference sequence). CDR3 in DNA: TGTGCCAGCAGCTTACTAGCGTCGAGCTCCTACGAGCAGTACTTC. It yields the protein CASSLLASSSYEQYF.

The chain recombines TRBV19 with TRBJ1-5; D is ambiguous. CDR1 and CDR2 from the germline V gene are LNHDA and SQIVND (reference sequence). V dropped 3 bases and J dropped 8 bases, with 11 bases sitting between them. CDR3 length: 13 residues. CDR3 protein: CASSIGVSEPQHF. The CDR3 nucleotides are TGTGCCAGTAGTATCGGGGTCTCTGAGCCCCAGCATTTT.

This clone was detected only once. Sequence at one end of the junction differs from germline and may be a read error. The rearrangement links TRBV7-7 to TRBJ2-2; TRBD2 matches 8 bases. The CDR3 has 16 residues. The germline gives CDR1 SSHAT, CDR2 FNYEAQ (reference sequence). For the CDR3, the DNA is TGTGCTAGCAGCTTAACCGGGACTAGTGGGGCCGGGGAGCTGTTTTTT. Its translation: CASSLTGTSGAGELFF.

The chain links TRBV5-1 to TRBJ2-7; 11 bases are a match to TRBD2. CDR1 and CDR2 (germline): SGHRS, YFSETQ. V shed 4 bases, J shed 2 bases, and the junction held 5 bases outside the gene matches. The CDR3 has 15 amino acids. The CDR3 here is CASSPGTSGPYEQYF. The CDR3 nucleotides read TGCGCCAGCAGCCCGGGGACTAGCGGACCCTACGAGCAGTACTTC.

This chain joins TRBV6-2 or TRBV6-3 and TRBJ2-1, with TRBD2 matching over 7 bases. Germline-derived CDR1 and CDR2 are MNHEY and SVGEGT. The CDR3 contains 15 residues. J gave up 3 bases and V 5 bases, and 7 bases lay outside the gene matches. CDR3 bases: TGTGCCAGCAGTCGATCGTTAGCGGGCTACAATGAGCAGTTCTTC. This translates into CASSRSLAGYNEQFF.